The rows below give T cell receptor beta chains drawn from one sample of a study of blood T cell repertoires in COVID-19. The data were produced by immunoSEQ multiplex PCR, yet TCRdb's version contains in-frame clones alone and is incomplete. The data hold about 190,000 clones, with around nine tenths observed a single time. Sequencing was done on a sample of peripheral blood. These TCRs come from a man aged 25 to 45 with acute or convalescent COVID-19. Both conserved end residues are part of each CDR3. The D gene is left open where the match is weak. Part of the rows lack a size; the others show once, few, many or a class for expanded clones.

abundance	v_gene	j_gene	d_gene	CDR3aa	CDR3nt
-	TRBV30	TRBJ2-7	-	CAWSVQLAGVRNEQYF	TGTGCCTGGAGTGTACAGTTGGCAGGGGTCCGCAACGAGCAGTACTTC
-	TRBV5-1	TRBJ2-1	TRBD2	CASSLSGRGYNEQFF	TGCGCCAGCAGCCTCTCCGGGAGGGGGTACAATGAGCAGTTCTTC
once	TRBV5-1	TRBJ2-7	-	CASRGPYEQYF	TGCGCCAGCCGCGGGCCCTACGAGCAGTACTTC
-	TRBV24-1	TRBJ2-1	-	CATSDPGYTYNEQFF	TGTGCCACCAGTGATCCGGGATACACCTACAATGAGCAGTTCTTC
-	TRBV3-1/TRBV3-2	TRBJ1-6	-	CASSQRTVDNSPLHF	TGTGCCAGCAGCCAAAGGACAGTTGATAATTCACCCCTCCACTTT
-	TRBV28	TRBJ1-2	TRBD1	CASQGGDRVNGYTF	TGTGCCAGCCAGGGGGGGGACAGGGTCAATGGCTACACCTTC
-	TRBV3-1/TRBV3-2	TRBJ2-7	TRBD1	CASSQVGGTGGTYEQYF	TGTGCCAGCAGCCAAGTGGGGGGGACAGGGGGAACCTACGAGCAGTACTTC
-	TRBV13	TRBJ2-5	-	CASSFRTAQETQYF	TGTGCCAGCAGCTTCCGGACAGCTCAAGAGACCCAGTACTTC
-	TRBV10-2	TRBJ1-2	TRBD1	CASSGTGRKRNYGYTF	TGCGCCAGCAGTGGGACAGGGAGGAAGAGGAACTATGGCTACACCTTC
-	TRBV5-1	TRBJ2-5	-	CASCSAGIGETQYF	TGCGCCAGCTGTTCTGCAGGAATAGGCGAGACCCAGTACTTC
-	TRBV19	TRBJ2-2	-	CASSIGDTFNGELFF	TGTGCCAGTAGTATAGGCGACACTTTCAACGGGGAGCTGTTTTTT